A selection of T cell receptor beta chains follows, all from one sample in a study of T cell repertoires in ileal Crohn's disease. Sequencing used immunoSEQ multiplex PCR; TCRdb keeps in-frame clones, though not all of them. The repertoire holds around 11,000 clones, with over 75% as singletons. Sequenced input: ileal tissue. Every receptor here comes from an adult with Crohn's disease. Each CDR3 is given with its conserved first and last residue. Fields, in order: V gene, J gene, CDR3 protein.

v_call: TRBV7-9
j_call: TRBJ2-5
cdr3_aa: CASSPLSTETQYF

v_call: TRBV10-2
j_call: TRBJ2-3
cdr3_aa: CASELAGVDTQYF

v_call: TRBV20-1
j_call: TRBJ2-5
cdr3_aa: CSARGTETQYF

v_call: TRBV13
j_call: TRBJ2-1
cdr3_aa: CASSSLGGSASYNEQFF

v_call: TRBV19
j_call: TRBJ1-5
cdr3_aa: CASSLPTGGNQPQHF

v_call: TRBV28
j_call: TRBJ1-2
cdr3_aa: CASSSPPGLGGYTF

v_call: TRBV7-2
j_call: TRBJ1-2
cdr3_aa: CASSLESTAGGYTF

v_call: TRBV21-1
j_call: TRBJ2-3
cdr3_aa: CASKVNTDTQYF

v_call: TRBV19
j_call: TRBJ1-4
cdr3_aa: CASSIDLRGGINEKLFF

v_call: TRBV30
j_call: TRBJ2-1
cdr3_aa: CAWSKGEENEQFF

v_call: TRBV18
j_call: TRBJ1-5
cdr3_aa: CASSPPEGTGLQPQHF

v_call: TRBV6-1
j_call: TRBJ1-5
cdr3_aa: CASTFDPSNQPQHF

v_call: TRBV6-1
j_call: TRBJ1-6
cdr3_aa: CASADGHTNSPLHF

v_call: TRBV4-2
j_call: TRBJ2-1
cdr3_aa: CASSQEGRGDEQFF

v_call: TRBV20-1
j_call: TRBJ2-1
cdr3_aa: CSAEFELEQFF

v_call: TRBV6-6
j_call: TRBJ2-2
cdr3_aa: CAIRRVGTGELFF

v_call: TRBV5-4
j_call: TRBJ1-4
cdr3_aa: CASSLGMGNEKLFF

v_call: TRBV30
j_call: TRBJ1-1
cdr3_aa: CACRGGRAEAFF

v_call: TRBV18
j_call: TRBJ1-1
cdr3_aa: CASSPNRQKNTEAFF

v_call: TRBV7-2
j_call: TRBJ2-1
cdr3_aa: CASSLDWRAYNEQFF

v_call: TRBV4-3
j_call: TRBJ2-2
cdr3_aa: CASSQDFDWQLNTGELFF

v_call: TRBV5-1
j_call: TRBJ2-3
cdr3_aa: CASSLIFGDTQYF

v_call: TRBV2
j_call: TRBJ1-2
cdr3_aa: CASREGGSYGYTF

v_call: TRBV7-9
j_call: TRBJ2-2
cdr3_aa: CASRLTGELFF

v_call: TRBV15
j_call: TRBJ2-2
cdr3_aa: CATSKVTGELFF

v_call: TRBV7-2
j_call: TRBJ2-7
cdr3_aa: CASSLGGQGRFEQYF

v_call: TRBV7-6
j_call: TRBJ2-6
cdr3_aa: CASSPRGLRSGANVLTF

v_call: TRBV2
j_call: TRBJ1-5
cdr3_aa: CASSSNRGQPQHF

v_call: TRBV6-1
j_call: TRBJ2-5
cdr3_aa: CASSKPTGLQETQYF

v_call: TRBV6-5
j_call: TRBJ2-7
cdr3_aa: CASRGGTYEQYF

v_call: TRBV2
j_call: TRBJ1-5
cdr3_aa: CASGTLVQPQHF

v_call: TRBV9
j_call: TRBJ1-6
cdr3_aa: CASSVGSSYNSPLHF

v_call: TRBV5-5
j_call: TRBJ1-1
cdr3_aa: CASSADRRTEAFF

v_call: TRBV7-4
j_call: TRBJ2-2
cdr3_aa: CASSLLVVGTGAGELFF

v_call: TRBV14
j_call: TRBJ2-7
cdr3_aa: CASSQGAGRSYEQYF

v_call: TRBV19
j_call: TRBJ2-7
cdr3_aa: CASIMGSGTDTYEQYF

v_call: TRBV6-6
j_call: TRBJ1-1
cdr3_aa: CASRLRNRHTEAFF

v_call: TRBV7-6
j_call: TRBJ2-7
cdr3_aa: CASSLGAGEGEQYF